The TCR beta chain described here comes from a study of regulatory T cells in long-lasting Graves disease. Time point reported: newly diagnosed GD, antithyroid drugs for less than 3 months. The TCR library was made from RNA extracted from PBMCs. Arm-PCR of CDR3 regions and iRepertoire HTBI primers were used to build TCR beta libraries. MiXCR, run by TCRdb on the multiplex PCR reads, gives a single entry per CDR3 protein. The repertoire has around 420,000 distinct CDR3 sequences, about 15% of them found once; the top ten carry about 7.6%. This clonotype was seen a handful of times. The germline V gene has CDR1 SGHRS and CDR2 YFSETQ. There are 15 residues in the CDR3. With V trimmed by 1 base and J by 5 bases, 4 bases remained unmatched. These sequences were also reported in another study, on T cells in Graves' hyperthyroidism and ophthalmopathy.

The J gene is TRBJ2-2, the V gene TRBV5-1; TRBD1 aligns across 8 bases. The material sequenced was peripheral blood mononuclear cells (PBMCs), taken at new diagnosis, from a patient treated with antithyroid drugs. The clonotype was recovered from a middle-aged woman with Graves disease. The CDR3 region is CASSLPRGRTGELFF. In DNA, the CDR3 is TGCGCCAGCAGCTTGCCCAGGGGGCGAACCGGGGAGCTGTTTTTT.